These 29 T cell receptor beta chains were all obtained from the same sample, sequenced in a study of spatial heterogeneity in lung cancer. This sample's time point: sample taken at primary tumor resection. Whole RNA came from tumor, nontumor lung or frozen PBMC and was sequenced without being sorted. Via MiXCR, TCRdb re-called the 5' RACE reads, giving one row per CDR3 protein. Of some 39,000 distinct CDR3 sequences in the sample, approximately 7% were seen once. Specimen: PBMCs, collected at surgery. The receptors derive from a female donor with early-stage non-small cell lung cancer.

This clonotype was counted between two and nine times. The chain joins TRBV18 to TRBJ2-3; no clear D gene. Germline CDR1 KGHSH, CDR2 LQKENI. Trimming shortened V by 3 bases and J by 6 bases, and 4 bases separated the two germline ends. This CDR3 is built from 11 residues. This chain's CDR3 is CASSPTDTQYF. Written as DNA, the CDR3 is TGTGCCAGCTCACCGACGGATACGCAGTATTTT.

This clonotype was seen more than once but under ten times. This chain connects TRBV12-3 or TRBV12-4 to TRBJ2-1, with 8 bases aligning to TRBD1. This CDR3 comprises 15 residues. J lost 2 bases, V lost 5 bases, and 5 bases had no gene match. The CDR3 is CASSPGQATYNEQFF. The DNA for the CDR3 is TGTGCCAGCAGTCCGGGACAGGCCACCTACAATGAGCAGTTCTTC.

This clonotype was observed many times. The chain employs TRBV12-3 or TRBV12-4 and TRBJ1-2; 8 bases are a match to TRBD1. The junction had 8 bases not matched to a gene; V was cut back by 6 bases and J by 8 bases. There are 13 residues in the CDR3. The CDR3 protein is CASSSQGARGYTF. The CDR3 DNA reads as TGTGCCAGCAGCTCTCAGGGGGCGCGGGGCTACACCTTC.

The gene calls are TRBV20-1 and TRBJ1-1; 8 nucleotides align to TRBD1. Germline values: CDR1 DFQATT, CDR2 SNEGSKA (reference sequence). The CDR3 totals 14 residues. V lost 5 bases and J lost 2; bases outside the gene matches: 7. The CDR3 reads CSAYDRGGNTEAFF. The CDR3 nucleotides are TGCAGTGCTTACGACAGGGGCGGAAACACTGAAGCTTTCTTT.

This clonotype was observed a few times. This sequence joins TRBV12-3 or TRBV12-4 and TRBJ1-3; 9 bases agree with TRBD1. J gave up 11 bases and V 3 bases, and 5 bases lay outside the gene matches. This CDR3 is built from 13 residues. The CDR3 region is CASSFLGTGSIYF. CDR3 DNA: TGTGCCAGCAGTTTTCTAGGGACAGGGTCCATATATTTT.

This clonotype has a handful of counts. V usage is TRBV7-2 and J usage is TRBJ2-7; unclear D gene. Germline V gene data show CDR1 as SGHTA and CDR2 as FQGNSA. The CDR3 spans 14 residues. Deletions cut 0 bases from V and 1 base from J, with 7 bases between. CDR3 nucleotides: TGTGCCAGCAGCTTAGCCCGACGGTCCTACGAGCAGTACTTC. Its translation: CASSLARRSYEQYF.

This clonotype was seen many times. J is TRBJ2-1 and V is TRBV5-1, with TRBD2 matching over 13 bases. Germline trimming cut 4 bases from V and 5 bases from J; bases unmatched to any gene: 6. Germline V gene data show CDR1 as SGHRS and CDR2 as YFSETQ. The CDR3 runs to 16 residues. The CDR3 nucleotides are TGCGCCAGCAGCCGAACCGGGACTAGCGGGGACAATGAGCAGTTCTTC. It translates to CASSRTGTSGDNEQFF.

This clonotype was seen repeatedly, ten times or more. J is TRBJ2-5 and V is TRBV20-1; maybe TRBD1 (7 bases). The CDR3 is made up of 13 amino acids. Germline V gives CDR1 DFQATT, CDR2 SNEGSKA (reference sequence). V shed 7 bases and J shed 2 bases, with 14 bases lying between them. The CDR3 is CSGGRGAQETQYF. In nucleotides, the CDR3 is TGCAGTGGAGGCAGGGGGGCACAAGAGACCCAGTACTTC.

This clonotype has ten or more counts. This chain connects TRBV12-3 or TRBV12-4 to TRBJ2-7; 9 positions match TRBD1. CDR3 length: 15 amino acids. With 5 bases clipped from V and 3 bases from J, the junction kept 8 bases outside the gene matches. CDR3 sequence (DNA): TGTGCCAGCAGTGTAGGGACAGGGACAAACTACGAGCAGTACTTC. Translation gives CASSVGTGTNYEQYF.

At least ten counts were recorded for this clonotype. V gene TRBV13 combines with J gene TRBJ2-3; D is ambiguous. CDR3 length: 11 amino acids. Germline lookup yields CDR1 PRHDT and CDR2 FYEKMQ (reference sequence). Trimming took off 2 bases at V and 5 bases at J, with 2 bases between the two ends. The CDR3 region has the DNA TGTGCCAGCAGCTTACGAGATACGCAGTATTTT. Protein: CASSLRDTQYF. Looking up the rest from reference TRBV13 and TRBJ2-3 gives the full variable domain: AAGVIQSPRHLIKEKRETATLKCYPIPRHDTVYWYQQGPGQDPQFLISFYEKMQSDKGSIPDRFSAQQFSDYHSELNMSSLELGDSALYFCASSLRDTQYFGPGTRLTVL.

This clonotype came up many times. CDR3 nucleotides: TGCAGTGCTAGTGTAGGATCCTATAATTCACCCCTCCACTTT. Its protein is CSASVGSYNSPLHF. The gene calls are TRBV20-1 and TRBJ1-6; D gene uncertain. This CDR3 region has 14 residues. V lost 3 bases, J lost 1 base, and 7 bases lay in between. Germline CDR1 reads DFQATT; CDR2 reads SNEGSKA (reference sequence).

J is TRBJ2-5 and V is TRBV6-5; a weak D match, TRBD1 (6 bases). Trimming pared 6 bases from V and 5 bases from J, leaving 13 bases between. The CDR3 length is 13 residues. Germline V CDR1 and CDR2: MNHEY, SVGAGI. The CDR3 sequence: CASSLAGAETQYF. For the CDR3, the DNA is TGTGCCAGCAGCCTTGCAGGGGCGGAGACCCAGTACTTC.

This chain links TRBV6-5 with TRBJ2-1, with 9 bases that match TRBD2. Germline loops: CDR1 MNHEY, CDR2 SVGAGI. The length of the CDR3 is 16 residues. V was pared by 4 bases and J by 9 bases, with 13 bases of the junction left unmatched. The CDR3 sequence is CASSWLGGGAPTEQFF. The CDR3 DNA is TGTGCCAGCAGTTGGCTTGGCGGGGGGGCTCCGACTGAGCAGTTCTTC.

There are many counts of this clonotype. CDR3 loop: CSARLSRGPGDTQYF. The CDR3 nucleotides read TGCAGTGCTAGATTATCGCGGGGGCCGGGGGATACGCAGTATTTT. The rearrangement joins TRBV20-1 to TRBJ2-3; D is perhaps TRBD2 (7 bases). CDR1 is DFQATT and CDR2 is SNEGSKA in the germline V gene (reference sequence). This CDR3 comprises 15 residues. The V end was cut by 2 bases, the J end by 6 bases, with 18 bases between.

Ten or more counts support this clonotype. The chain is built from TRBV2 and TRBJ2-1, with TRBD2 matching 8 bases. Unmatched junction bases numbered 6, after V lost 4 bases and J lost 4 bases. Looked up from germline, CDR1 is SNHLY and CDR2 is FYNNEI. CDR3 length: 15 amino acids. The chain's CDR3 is CASSVSGGRYNEQFF. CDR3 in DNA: TGTGCCAGCAGTGTGAGCGGGGGTCGTTACAATGAGCAGTTCTTC.

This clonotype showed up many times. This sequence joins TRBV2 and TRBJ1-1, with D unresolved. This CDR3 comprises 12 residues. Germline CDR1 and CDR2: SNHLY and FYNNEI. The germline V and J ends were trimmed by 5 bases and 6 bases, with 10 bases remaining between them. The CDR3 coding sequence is TGTGCCAGCAGTCTTACGACTCCTGAAGCTTTCTTT. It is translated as CASSLTTPEAFF.

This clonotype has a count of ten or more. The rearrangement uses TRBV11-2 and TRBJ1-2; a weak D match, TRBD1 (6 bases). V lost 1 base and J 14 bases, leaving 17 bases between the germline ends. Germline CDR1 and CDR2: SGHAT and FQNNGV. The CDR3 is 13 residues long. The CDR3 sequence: CASSLGEDSPPTF. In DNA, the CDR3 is TGTGCCAGCAGCTTAGGAGAGGACAGCCCTCCGACCTTC. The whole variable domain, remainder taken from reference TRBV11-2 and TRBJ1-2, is EAGVAQSPRYKIIEKRQSVAFWCNPISGHATLYWYQQILGQGPKLLIQFQNNGVVDDSQLPKDRFSAERLKGVDSTLKIQPAKLEDSAVYLCASSLGEDSPPTFGSGTRLTVV.

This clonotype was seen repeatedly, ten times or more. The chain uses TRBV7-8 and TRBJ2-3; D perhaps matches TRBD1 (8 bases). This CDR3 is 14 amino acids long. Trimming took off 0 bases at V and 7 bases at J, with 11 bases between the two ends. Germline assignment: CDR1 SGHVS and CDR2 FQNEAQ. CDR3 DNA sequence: TGTGCCAGCAGCTTAGCACAGGGGGGGAATACGCAGTATTTT. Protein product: CASSLAQGGNTQYF. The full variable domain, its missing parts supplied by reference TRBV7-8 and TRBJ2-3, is GAGVSQSPRYKVAKRGQDVALRCDPISGHVSLFWYQQALGQGPEFLTYFQNEAQLDKSGLPSDRFFAERPEGSVSTLKIQRTQQEDSAVYLCASSLAQGGNTQYFGPGTRLTVL.

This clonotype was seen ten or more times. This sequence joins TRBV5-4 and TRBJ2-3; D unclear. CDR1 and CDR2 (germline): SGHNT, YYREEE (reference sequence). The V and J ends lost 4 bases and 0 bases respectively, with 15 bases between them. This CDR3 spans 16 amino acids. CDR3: CASSPWASASTDTQYF. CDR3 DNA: TGTGCCAGCAGCCCCTGGGCCTCCGCAAGCACAGATACGCAGTATTTT.

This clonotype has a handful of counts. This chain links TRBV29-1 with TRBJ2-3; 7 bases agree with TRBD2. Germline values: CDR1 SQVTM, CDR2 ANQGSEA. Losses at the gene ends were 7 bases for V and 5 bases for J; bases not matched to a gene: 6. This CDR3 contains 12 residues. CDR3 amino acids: CSARTSIDTQYF. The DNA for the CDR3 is TGCAGCGCCAGGACTAGTATAGATACGCAGTATTTT.

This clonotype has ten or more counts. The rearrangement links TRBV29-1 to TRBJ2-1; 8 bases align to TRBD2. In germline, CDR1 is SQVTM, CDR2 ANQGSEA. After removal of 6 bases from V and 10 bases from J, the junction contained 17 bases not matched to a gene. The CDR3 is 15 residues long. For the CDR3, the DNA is TGCAGCGTCCCCCTCTGGGCGGGGGGTACACCGGAGCAGTTCTTC. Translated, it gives CSVPLWAGGTPEQFF.

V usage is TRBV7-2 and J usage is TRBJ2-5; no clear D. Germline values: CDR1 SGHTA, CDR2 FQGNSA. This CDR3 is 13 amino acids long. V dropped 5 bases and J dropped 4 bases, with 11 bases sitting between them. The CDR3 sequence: CASSPNSVETQYF. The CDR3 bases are TGTGCCAGCAGCCCGAATAGTGTAGAGACCCAGTACTTC.

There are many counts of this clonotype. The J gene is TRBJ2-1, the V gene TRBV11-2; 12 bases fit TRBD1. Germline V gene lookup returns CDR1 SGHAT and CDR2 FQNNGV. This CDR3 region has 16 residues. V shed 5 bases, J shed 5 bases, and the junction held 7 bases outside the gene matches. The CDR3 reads CASSAAGQGANNEQFF. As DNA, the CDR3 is TGTGCCAGCAGCGCGGCGGGACAGGGGGCCAACAATGAGCAGTTCTTC.

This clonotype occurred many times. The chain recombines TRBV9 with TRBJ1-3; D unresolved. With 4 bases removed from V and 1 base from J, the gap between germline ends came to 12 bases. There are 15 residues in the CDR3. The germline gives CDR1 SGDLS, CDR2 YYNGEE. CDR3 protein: CASSIRSGSGNTIYF. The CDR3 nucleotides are TGTGCCAGCAGCATCCGATCCGGGTCTGGAAACACCATATATTTT.

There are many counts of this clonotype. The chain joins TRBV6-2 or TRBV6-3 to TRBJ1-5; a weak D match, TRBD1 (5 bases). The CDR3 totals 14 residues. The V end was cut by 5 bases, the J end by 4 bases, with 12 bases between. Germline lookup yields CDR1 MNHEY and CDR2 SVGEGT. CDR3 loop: CASSRDGFNQPQHF. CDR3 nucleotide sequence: TGTGCCAGCAGTCGGGACGGCTTTAATCAGCCCCAGCATTTT.

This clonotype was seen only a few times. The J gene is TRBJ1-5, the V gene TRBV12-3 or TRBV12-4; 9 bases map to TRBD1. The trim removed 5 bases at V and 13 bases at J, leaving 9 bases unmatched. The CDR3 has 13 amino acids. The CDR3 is CASSPGTGSLQHF. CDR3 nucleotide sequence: TGTGCCAGCAGTCCGGGGACAGGGTCGTTACAGCATTTT.

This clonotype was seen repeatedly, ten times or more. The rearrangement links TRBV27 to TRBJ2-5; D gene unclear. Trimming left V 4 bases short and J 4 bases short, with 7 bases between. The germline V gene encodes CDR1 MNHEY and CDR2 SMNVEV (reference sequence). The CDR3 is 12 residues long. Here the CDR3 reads CASSSIGETQYF. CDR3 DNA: TGTGCCAGCAGTTCTATAGGAGAGACCCAGTACTTC.

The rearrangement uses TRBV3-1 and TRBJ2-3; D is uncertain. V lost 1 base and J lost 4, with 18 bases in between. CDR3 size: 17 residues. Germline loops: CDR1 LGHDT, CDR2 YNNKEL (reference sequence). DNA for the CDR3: TGTGCCAGCAGCCAAGTCCCGACGCGGTCCTCTTCAGATACGCAGTATTTT. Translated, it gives CASSQVPTRSSSDTQYF.

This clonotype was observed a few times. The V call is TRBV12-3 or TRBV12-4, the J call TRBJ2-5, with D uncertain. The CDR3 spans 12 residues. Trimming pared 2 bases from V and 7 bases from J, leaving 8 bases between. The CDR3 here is CASSLFASTQYF. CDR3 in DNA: TGTGCCAGCAGTTTATTTGCTTCGACCCAGTACTTC.